These 21 T cell receptor beta chains were sequenced from one sample in a study of CD8+ T cells in alopecia areata. The treatment was: oral pan-JAK inhibitor, 5-10 mg twice daily. Isolated RNA was reverse transcribed into cDNA used as the sequencing template. The method was immunoSEQ multiplex PCR; TCRdb's version includes in-frame clones alone and lacks a portion of them. Among about 190,000 clones listed, roughly 60% were seen once. The material was CD4+ T cells sorted from blood, obtained around week 49, from a patient treated with tofacitinib. The receptors derive from a human donor with alopecia areata.

The chain recombines TRBV30 with TRBJ2-5, with 7 positions matching TRBD1. This CDR3 is 12 amino acids long. Germline CDR1 and CDR2: GTSNPN and SVGIG (reference sequence). Trimming took 3 bases from V and 5 from J; bases not matched to a gene: 3. DNA of the CDR3: TGTGCCTGGAGAACGACAGGGGAGACCCAGTACTTC. This gives the protein CAWRTTGETQYF.

The chain uses TRBV7-9 and TRBJ2-3; D gene uncertain. V was trimmed by 2 bases and J by 5 bases, leaving 5 bases between them. CDR3 length: 12 residues. Germline V gene data show CDR1 as SEHNR and CDR2 as FQNEAQ (reference sequence). This CDR3 is CASSLTGDTQYF. The CDR3 nucleotides are TGTGCCAGCAGCTTAACGGGAGATACGCAGTATTTT.

This chain joins TRBV6-5 and TRBJ2-7, with TRBD1 as a possible D gene (6 bases). This CDR3 region has 14 residues. CDR1 and CDR2 (germline): MNHEY, SVGAGI. The ends were cut back, 6 bases at V and 4 bases at J, with 16 bases in the middle. CDR3 DNA sequence: TGTGCCAGCAGCCAGGGGCCAGGGCTGTACGAGCAGTACTTC. Translated, it gives CASSQGPGLYEQYF.

This rearrangement joins TRBV30 to TRBJ2-2; 7 bases are a match to TRBD1. Germline trimming cut 5 bases from V and 5 bases from J; bases unmatched to any gene: 8. This CDR3 spans 14 amino acids. The germline gives CDR1 GTSNPN, CDR2 SVGIG (reference sequence). The CDR3 sequence: CAWGYTRGTGELFF. As DNA, the CDR3 is TGTGCCTGGGGATATACCAGGGGGACCGGGGAGCTGTTTTTT.

The chain carries TRBV6-1 and TRBJ2-3; D perhaps matches TRBD2 (6 bases). V shed 5 bases and J shed 10 bases, with 16 bases lying between them. CDR1 is MNHNS, CDR2 SASEGT, per germline. The CDR3 totals 13 residues. CDR3 residues: CASSTRLGDSQYF. The CDR3, as DNA: TGTGCCAGCAGTACCCGACTAGGGGATTCGCAGTATTTT.

The chain recombines TRBV27 with TRBJ1-6, with unresolved D. In germline, CDR1 is MNHEY, CDR2 SMNVEV (reference sequence). The CDR3 runs 16 residues. V lost 7 bases, J lost 5 bases, and 18 bases lay in between. Here the CDR3 DNA reads TGTGCCAGCATGGTATTCGGTGGAAGGAATAATTCACCCCTCCACTTT. It translates to CASMVFGGRNNSPLHF.

CDR3 sequence: CSALLGRFQETQYF. CDR3 in DNA: TGCAGCGCCCTACTGGGACGGTTCCAAGAGACCCAGTACTTC. V is TRBV29-1 and J is TRBJ2-5; D assignment may be TRBD1 or TRBD2 (5 bases each). Trimming shortened V by 7 bases and J by 1 base, and 16 bases separated the two germline ends. Germline-derived CDR1 and CDR2 are SQVTM and ANQGSEA. CDR3 length equals 14 residues. Full variable domain (rest looked up from reference TRBV29-1 and TRBJ2-5): SAVISQKPSRDICQRGTSLTIQCQVDSQVTMMFWYRQQPGQSLTLIATANQGSEATYESGFVIDKFPISRPNLTFSTLTVSNMSPEDSSIYLCSALLGRFQETQYFGPGTRLLVL.

The V call is TRBV5-4, the J call TRBJ2-1; D may be TRBD2 (7 bases). V shed 0 bases and J shed 6 bases, with 16 bases lying between them. The CDR3 runs 16 residues. Per the germline V gene, CDR1 is SGHNT and CDR2 is YYREEE (reference sequence). This CDR3 reads CASSLAGGGDPNEQFF. The CDR3 bases are TGTGCCAGCAGCTTGGCCGGAGGGGGGGACCCCAATGAGCAGTTCTTC.

There are a few counts of this clone. This chain connects TRBV19 to TRBJ2-1; 10 nucleotides line up with TRBD2. CDR1 LNHDA and CDR2 SQIVND come from the germline V gene (reference sequence). The CDR3 sequence is 15 residues long. The J segment lost 8 bases and the V segment lost 6 bases, leaving 10 bases of the junction unmatched. This chain's CDR3 is CASRKPGTSVHEQFF. CDR3 DNA sequence: TGTGCCAGTAGAAAACCCGGGACTAGCGTGCATGAGCAGTTCTTC.

The V gene is TRBV11-2, the J gene TRBJ2-1; D remains ambiguous. The germline CDR1 and CDR2 sequences are SGHAT and FQNNGV. Trimming removed 7 bases at V and 7 bases at J, with 17 bases between. The CDR3 runs to 14 residues. CDR3 protein: CASTRPSLGNEQFF. The CDR3 coding sequence is TGTGCCAGCACCAGACCCTCCCTAGGGAATGAGCAGTTCTTC. Combining the CDR3 with reference TRBV11-2 and TRBJ2-1 gives the whole variable domain EAGVAQSPRYKIIEKRQSVAFWCNPISGHATLYWYQQILGQGPKLLIQFQNNGVVDDSQLPKDRFSAERLKGVDSTLKIQPAKLEDSAVYLCASTRPSLGNEQFFGPGTRLTVL.

The rearrangement uses TRBV14 and TRBJ1-1; D is perhaps TRBD1 (5 bases). This CDR3 has 13 residues. Germline lookup yields CDR1 SGHDN and CDR2 FVKESK. V was pared by 4 bases and J by 4 bases, with 10 bases between. The CDR3 spells CASSRQGGTEAFF. The CDR3 DNA is TGTGCCAGCAGCCGTCAGGGTGGCACTGAAGCTTTCTTT. Full variable domain (outside the CDR3, taken from reference TRBV14 and TRBJ1-1): EAGVTQFPSHSVIEKGQTVTLRCDPISGHDNLYWYRRVMGKEIKFLLHFVKESKQDESGMPNNRFLAERTGGTYSTLKVQPAELEDSGVYFCASSRQGGTEAFFGQGTRLTVV.

This chain joins TRBV27 and TRBJ1-2; D perhaps matches TRBD1 (6 bases). Deletions cut 7 bases from V and 7 bases from J, with 19 bases between. The CDR3 has 14 residues. Germline CDR1 is MNHEY and CDR2 is SMNVEV (reference sequence). The CDR3 sequence: CASTPTGASSGYTF. In DNA, the CDR3 is TGTGCCAGCACCCCGACAGGCGCCTCTTCTGGCTACACCTTC.

The rearrangement links TRBV5-6 to TRBJ2-1; TRBD2 might be the D (7 bases). The V and J ends lost 3 bases and 4 bases respectively, with 26 bases between them. CDR1 and CDR2 (germline): SGHDT, YYEEEE. CDR3 length equals 19 residues. CDR3 sequence reads: CASSSPVSLTGGRYNEQFF. Here the CDR3 DNA reads TGTGCCAGCAGCTCCCCCGTATCGTTAACGGGGGGCCGTTACAATGAGCAGTTCTTC.

The rearrangement links TRBV29-1 to TRBJ2-2, with 9 bases lining up with TRBD1. This CDR3 has 13 residues. The ends lost 6 bases at V and 5 bases at J; junction bases unmatched: 4. CDR1 and CDR2 from the germline V gene are SQVTM and ANQGSEA. The CDR3 here is CSVAGQGTGELFF. CDR3 nucleotide sequence: TGCAGCGTCGCAGGACAGGGGACCGGGGAGCTGTTTTTT.

DNA for the CDR3: TGCGCCAGCAGCTTGGAGCTCGGGCTCGAGCAGTACTTC. Protein sequence: CASSLELGLEQYF. The genes are TRBV5-1 and TRBJ2-7, with D unresolved. The germline CDR1 and CDR2 sequences are SGHRS and YFSETQ. The length of the CDR3 is 13 residues. Deletions cut 0 bases from V and 6 bases from J, with 10 bases between.

This clone was picked up a small number of times. The gene calls are TRBV19 and TRBJ2-5, with D perhaps TRBD1 (6 bases). Germline loops: CDR1 LNHDA, CDR2 SQIVND (reference sequence). Trimming took 6 bases from V and 2 from J, leaving 13 bases between them. The CDR3 is made up of 14 amino acids. CDR3 region: CASRTTGSQETQYF. DNA of the CDR3: TGTGCCAGTAGAACCACAGGGTCGCAAGAGACCCAGTACTTC.

The gene calls are TRBV27 and TRBJ1-6; 8 bases are shared with TRBD1. The CDR3 is made up of 16 amino acids. Germline V gene lookup returns CDR1 MNHEY and CDR2 SMNVEV (reference sequence). J lost 9 bases, V lost 5 bases, and 12 bases had no gene match. The CDR3, as DNA: TGTGCCAGCAGTGGAAGACAGGGGTTTAATAGTTCACCCCTCCACTTT. This encodes CASSGRQGFNSSPLHF.

This chain connects TRBV7-8 to TRBJ2-7; D is unclear. The germline CDR1 and CDR2 sequences are SGHVS and FQNEAQ. Trimming left V 1 base short and J 3 bases short, with 7 bases between. This CDR3 is 13 amino acids long. The CDR3 here is CASSLVTIYEQYF. CDR3 nucleotides: TGTGCCAGCAGCTTAGTAACCATCTACGAGCAGTACTTC.

The CDR3 nucleotides read TGTGCCAGCAGCTTAGTGGATCTAGGAAGCTACGAGCAGTACTTC. Its protein is CASSLVDLGSYEQYF. The chain couples TRBV7-2 to TRBJ2-7; D uncertain. V lost 1 base and J 3 bases, leaving 13 bases between the germline ends. Germline V CDR1 and CDR2: SGHTA, FQGNSA. The CDR3 has 15 amino acids.

The rearrangement uses TRBV29-1 and TRBJ2-1; the match to TRBD2 covers 10 bases. Unmatched junction bases numbered 4, after V lost 4 bases and J lost 4 bases. The CDR3 runs 14 residues. Looked up from germline, CDR1 is SQVTM and CDR2 is ANQGSEA. CDR3 coding DNA: TGCAGCGTTGTAGCTAGCGGGGGTTACAATGAGCAGTTCTTC. Translated: CSVVASGGYNEQFF.

A remark on this clone: At one boundary the junction diverges from the germline segment, which might be a read error. J is TRBJ1-4 and V is TRBV29-1; D not certain. The CDR3 totals 12 residues. Germline lookup yields CDR1 SQVTM and CDR2 ANQGSEA. CDR3 coding DNA: TGTAGCGTTAAAGCCTTAGGGGAAAAACTGTTTTTT. It yields the protein CSVKALGEKLFF. The whole variable domain, filled in from reference TRBV29-1 and TRBJ1-4, reads SAVISQKPSRDICQRGTSLTIQCQVDSQVTMMFWYRQQPGQSLTLIATANQGSEATYESGFVIDKFPISRPNLTFSTLTVSNMSPEDSSIYLCSVKALGEKLFFGSGTQLSVL.